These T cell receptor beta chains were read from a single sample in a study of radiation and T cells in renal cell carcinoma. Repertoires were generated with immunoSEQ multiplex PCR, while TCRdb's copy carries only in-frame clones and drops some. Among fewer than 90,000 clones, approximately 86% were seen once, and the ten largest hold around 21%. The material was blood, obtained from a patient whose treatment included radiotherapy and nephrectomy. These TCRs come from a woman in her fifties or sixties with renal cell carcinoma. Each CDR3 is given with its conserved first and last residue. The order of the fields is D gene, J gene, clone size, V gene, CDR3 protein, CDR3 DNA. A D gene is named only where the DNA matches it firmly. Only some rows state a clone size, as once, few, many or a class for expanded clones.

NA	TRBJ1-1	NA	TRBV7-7	CASSLEVDTEAFF	TGTGCCAGCAGCTTAGAGGTAGACACTGAAGCTTTCTTT
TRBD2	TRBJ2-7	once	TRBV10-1	CASSEGTSRNEQYF	TGCGCCAGCAGTGAGGGGACTAGCAGAAACGAGCAGTACTTC
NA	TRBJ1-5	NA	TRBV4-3	CASSQDRTGMGPQHF	TGCGCCAGCAGCCAAGATCGTACGGGAATGGGGCCCCAGCATTTT
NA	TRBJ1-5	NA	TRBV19	CASSYRDGNQPQHF	TGTGCCAGTAGTTACAGGGATGGCAATCAGCCCCAGCATTTT
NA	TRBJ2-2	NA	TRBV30	CAWSRMAMTGELFF	TGTGCCTGGAGTCGTATGGCCATGACAGGGGAGCTGTTTTTT
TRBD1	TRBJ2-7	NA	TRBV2	CASTLNRGSYEQYF	TGTGCCAGCACCCTGAACAGGGGCTCCTACGAGCAGTACTTC
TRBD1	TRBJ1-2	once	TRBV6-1	CASSPGTGESYGYTF	TGTGCCAGCAGTCCAGGGACAGGGGAATCCTATGGCTACACCTTC
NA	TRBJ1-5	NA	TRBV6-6	CATWKISSNQPQHF	TGTGCCACCTGGAAGATCTCTTCTAATCAGCCCCAGCATTTT
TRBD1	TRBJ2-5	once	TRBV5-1	CASSPWGQGQETQYF	TGCGCCAGCAGCCCCTGGGGACAGGGTCAAGAGACCCAGTACTTC
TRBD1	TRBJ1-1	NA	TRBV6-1	CASSEQGARLAFF	TGTGCCAGCAGCGAACAGGGGGCCCGGCTAGCTTTCTTT
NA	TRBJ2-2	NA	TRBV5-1	CASTSSERVTGELFF	TGCGCCAGCACCTCCAGTGAAAGGGTCACCGGGGAGCTGTTTTTT
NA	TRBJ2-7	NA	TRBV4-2	CASSPTDQASYEQYF	TGTGCCAGCAGCCCAACGGACCAGGCGAGCTACGAGCAGTACTTC
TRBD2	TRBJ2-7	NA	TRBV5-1	CASSLATSSGGSARQYF	TGCGCCAGCAGCTTGGCTACGTCTAGCGGGGGGTCTGCCAGGCAGTACTTC
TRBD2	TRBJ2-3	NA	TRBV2	CASIQRGTSVTDTQYF	TGTGCCAGCATCCAAAGAGGGACTAGCGTAACAGATACGCAGTATTTT
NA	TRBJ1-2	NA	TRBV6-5	CASSSLIKNNYGYTF	TGTGCCAGCAGCTCTCTCATCAAAAATAACTATGGCTACACCTTC
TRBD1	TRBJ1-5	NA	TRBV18	CASSPEAWTGNQPQHF	TGTGCCAGCTCACCAGAGGCATGGACAGGGAATCAGCCCCAGCATTTT
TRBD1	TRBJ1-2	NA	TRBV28	CASSLAGGGYGYTF	TGTGCCAGCAGTTTAGCAGGGGGCGGCTATGGCTACACCTTC
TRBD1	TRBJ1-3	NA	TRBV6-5	CASRRTGDAGNTIYF	TGTGCCAGCAGGCGAACAGGGGACGCTGGAAACACCATATATTTT
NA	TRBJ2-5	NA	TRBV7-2	CASSSPGTLQETQYF	TGTGCCAGCAGCTCCCCAGGGACGCTCCAAGAGACCCAGTACTTC
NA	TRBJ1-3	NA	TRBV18	CASSPSGVGGNTIYF	TGTGCCAGCTCACCAAGCGGAGTTGGTGGAAACACCATATATTTT
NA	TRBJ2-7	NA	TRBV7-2	CASSLKESYEQYF	TGTGCCAGCAGCTTAAAGGAATCCTACGAGCAGTACTTC
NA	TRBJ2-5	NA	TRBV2	CASLGGRVIETQYF	TGTGCCAGCTTGGGCGGGCGAGTGATCGAGACCCAGTACTTC
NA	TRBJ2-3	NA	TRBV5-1	CASSPPAGTDTQYF	TGCGCCAGCAGCCCGCCCGCGGGCACAGATACGCAGTATTTT
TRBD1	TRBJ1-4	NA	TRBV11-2	CASSLASAGGMEKLFF	TGTGCCAGCAGCTTAGCTTCCGCAGGGGGCATGGAAAAACTGTTTTTT
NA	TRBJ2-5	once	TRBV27	CASSKGGPGETQYF	TGTGCCAGCAGCAAGGGGGGGCCGGGGGAGACCCAGTACTTC
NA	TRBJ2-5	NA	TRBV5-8	CASSLGNVGETQYF	TGTGCCAGCAGCTTAGGGAACGTGGGGGAGACCCAGTACTTC
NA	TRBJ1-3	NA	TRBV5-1	CASSFQVGGNTIYF	TGCGCCAGCAGCTTTCAGGTCGGTGGAAACACCATATATTTT
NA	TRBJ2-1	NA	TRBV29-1	CSVELSYNEQFF	TGCAGCGTTGAGCTTAGTTACAATGAGCAGTTCTTC
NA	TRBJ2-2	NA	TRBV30	CAWSGPTFGELFF	TGTGCCTGGAGTGGGCCGACCTTCGGGGAGCTGTTTTTT
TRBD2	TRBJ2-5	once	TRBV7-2	CASSRRVAGEETQYF	TGTGCCAGCAGCCGCAGAGTAGCGGGAGAGGAGACCCAGTACTTC
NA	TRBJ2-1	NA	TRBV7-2	CASSVVLDTEQFF	TGTGCCAGCAGCGTTGTTCTAGACACTGAGCAGTTCTTC
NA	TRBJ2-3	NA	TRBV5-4	CASSLAAGIGDTQYF	TGTGCCAGCAGCTTGGCGGCAGGTATCGGAGATACGCAGTATTTT
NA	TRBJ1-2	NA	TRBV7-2	CASSLGTEKGYGYTF	TGTGCCAGCAGCTTAGGGACCGAGAAGGGCTATGGCTACACCTTC
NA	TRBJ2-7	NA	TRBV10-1	CASSDHLGRGDYEQYF	TGCGCCAGCAGTGATCATCTTGGCAGGGGGGACTACGAGCAGTACTTC
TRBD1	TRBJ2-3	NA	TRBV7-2	CASSLTLQGTITDTQYF	TGTGCCAGCAGCTTAACCTTACAGGGGACAATCACAGATACGCAGTATTTT
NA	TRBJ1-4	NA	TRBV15	CATSQTGTREKLFF	TGTGCCACCAGCCAAACAGGAACCCGAGAAAAACTGTTTTTT
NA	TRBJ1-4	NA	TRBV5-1	CASSWDINEKLFF	TGCGCCAGCAGCTGGGACATTAATGAAAAACTGTTTTTT
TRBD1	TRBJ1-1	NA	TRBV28	CASTPGQGWTEAFF	TGTGCCAGCACCCCGGGACAGGGGTGGACTGAAGCTTTCTTT
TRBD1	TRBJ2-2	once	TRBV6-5	CASSYGTAYTGELFF	TGTGCCAGCAGTTACGGGACAGCTTACACCGGGGAGCTGTTTTTT
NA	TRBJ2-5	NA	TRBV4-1	CASSRGGGGETQYF	TGCGCCAGCAGTCGTGGCGGGGGCGGCGAGACCCAGTACTTC
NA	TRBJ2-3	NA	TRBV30	CAWSHLRGSTDTQYF	TGTGCCTGGAGCCACCTGCGGGGCTCCACAGATACGCAGTATTTT
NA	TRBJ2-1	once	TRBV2	CASGGNHEQFF	TGTGCCAGCGGAGGGAACCATGAGCAGTTCTTC
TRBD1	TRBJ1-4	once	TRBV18	CASSLSDRALNEKLFF	TGTGCCAGCTCACTTTCGGACAGGGCCCTGAATGAAAAACTGTTTTTT
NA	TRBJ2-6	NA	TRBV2	CASSQTGANVLTF	TGTGCCAGCAGCCAAACTGGGGCCAACGTCCTGACTTTC
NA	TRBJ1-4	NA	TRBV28	CATSGLREKLFF	TGTGCCACCTCGGGGCTGCGGGAAAAACTGTTTTTT
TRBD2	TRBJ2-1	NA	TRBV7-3	CASSLGTSVSTYNEQFF	TGTGCCAGCAGCTTAGGAACTAGCGTCAGTACCTACAATGAGCAGTTCTTC
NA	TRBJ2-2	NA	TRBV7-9	CASSPPYNTGELFF	TGTGCCAGCAGCCCCCCTTATAACACCGGGGAGCTGTTTTTT
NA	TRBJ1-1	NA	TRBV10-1	CASSESTGRGGAFF	TGCGCCAGCAGTGAGTCGACGGGCCGGGGAGGAGCTTTCTTT
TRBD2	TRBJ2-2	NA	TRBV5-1	CASSLAGVDTGELFF	TGCGCCAGCAGCTTAGCGGGAGTAGATACCGGGGAGCTGTTTTTT
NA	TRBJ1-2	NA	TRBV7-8	CASSPISTPADYTF	TGTGCCAGCAGCCCAATCTCTACACCAGCGGACTACACCTTC
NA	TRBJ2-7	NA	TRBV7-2	CASSLLTVSYEQYF	TGTGCCAGCAGCTTACTGACTGTCTCCTACGAGCAGTACTTC
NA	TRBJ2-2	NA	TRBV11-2	CATGAPNTGELFF	TGTGCCACAGGGGCCCCGAACACCGGGGAGCTGTTTTTT
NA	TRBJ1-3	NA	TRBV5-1	CASSEGGNTIYF	TGCGCCAGCAGCGAGGGAGGAAACACCATATATTTT